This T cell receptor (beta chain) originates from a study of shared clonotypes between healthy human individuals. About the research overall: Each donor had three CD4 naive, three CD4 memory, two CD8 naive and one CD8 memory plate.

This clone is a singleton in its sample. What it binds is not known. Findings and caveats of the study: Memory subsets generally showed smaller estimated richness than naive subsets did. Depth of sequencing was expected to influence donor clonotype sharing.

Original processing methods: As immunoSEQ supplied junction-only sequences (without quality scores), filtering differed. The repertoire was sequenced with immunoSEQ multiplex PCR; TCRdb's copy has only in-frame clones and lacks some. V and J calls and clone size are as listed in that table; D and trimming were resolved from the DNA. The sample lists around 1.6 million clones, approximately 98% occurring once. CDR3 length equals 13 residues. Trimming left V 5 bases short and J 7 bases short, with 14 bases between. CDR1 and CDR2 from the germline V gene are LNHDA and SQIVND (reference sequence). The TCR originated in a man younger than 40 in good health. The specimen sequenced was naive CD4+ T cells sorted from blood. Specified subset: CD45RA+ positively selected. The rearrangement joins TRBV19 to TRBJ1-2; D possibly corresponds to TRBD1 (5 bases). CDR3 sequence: CASSVAGRTGYTF. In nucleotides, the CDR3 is TGTGCCAGTAGTGTAGCAGGGAGGACTGGCTACACCTTC.